This T cell receptor (beta chain) was sequenced for a study of CD8 T cells in Susac syndrome. Germline V gene data show CDR1 as GTSNPN and CDR2 as SVGIG (reference sequence). Trimming removed 1 base from V and 4 bases from J, with 13 bases in between. The CDR3 has 14 residues. Roughly 0.45 to 1 ug RNA was reverse transcribed with random hexamers. In TCRdb, the immunoSEQ multiplex PCR reads were re-called with MiXCR into one record per CDR3 protein. This table holds hundreds of thousands of distinct CDR3 sequences, about 85% found once. The clonotype was recovered from a human donor with multiple sclerosis. Material: CD8+ T cells from PBMCs. This chain uses TRBV30 with TRBJ1-1, with D uncertain. The chain's CDR3 is CAWSEPERGTEAFF. The DNA for the CDR3 is TGTGCCTGGAGTGAACCCGAGCGTGGCACTGAAGCTTTCTTT.